A single sample is the source of the 9 T cell receptor beta chains below, sequenced in a study of early T cells in non-severe SARS-CoV-2 infection. One entry per CDR3 protein results from TCRdb running MiXCR on the 5' RACE reads. The profile covers tens of thousands of distinct CDR3 sequences, with around a sixth appearing a single time and roughly 4.7% taken by the ten largest. Here the sequenced sample was whole blood, taken at baseline. The receptors come from an adult who was a healthcare worker with PCR-confirmed SARS-CoV-2 infection or an uninfected control (not recorded which).

The chain has TRBV9 and TRBJ2-7; 9 bases fit TRBD1. Germline V gene data show CDR1 as SGDLS and CDR2 as YYNGEE. The CDR3 contains 15 residues. V lost 4 bases and J lost 0; bases outside the gene matches: 5. CDR3 sequence (DNA): TGTGCCAGCAGCCCAGGGACAGGGAGCTCCTACGAGCAGTACTTC. Translating gives CASSPGTGSSYEQYF.

This clonotype has a count of ten or more. The chain couples TRBV20-1 to TRBJ2-1; 13 bases fit TRBD2. The trim removed 5 bases at V and 9 bases at J, leaving 7 bases unmatched. Germline loops: CDR1 DFQATT, CDR2 SNEGSKA (reference sequence). The CDR3 extends over 14 amino acids. CDR3 DNA: TGCAGTGCTCGCGGACTAGCGGGAGTTGGTGAGCAGTTCTTC. Amino acids: CSARGLAGVGEQFF.

This chain links TRBV2 with TRBJ2-7; TRBD1 agrees at 8 bases. The CDR3 is made up of 14 amino acids. The V and J ends lost 8 bases and 6 bases, in that order; junction bases with no gene match: 12. Per germline, CDR1 SNHLY and CDR2 FYNNEI. CDR3 residues: CASRHQGAESEQYF. Here the CDR3 DNA reads TGTGCCAGCCGACATCAGGGGGCAGAGTCCGAGCAGTACTTC. Drawing the rest from reference TRBV2 and TRBJ2-7, the complete variable domain is EPEVTQTPSHQVTQMGQEVILRCVPISNHLYFYWYRQILGQKVEFLVSFYNNEISEKSEIFDDQFSVERPDGSNFTLKIRSTKLEDSAMYFCASRHQGAESEQYFGPGTRLTVT.

There are a few counts of this clonotype. In this CDR3 the conserved last residue, phenylalanine or tryptophan, is missing, so a read error is likely. The chain is built from TRBV6-6 and TRBJ2-7; TRBD2 matches 8 bases. The CDR3 consists of 17 residues. Germline CDR1 and CDR2: MNHNY and SVGAGI (reference sequence). With 0 bases clipped from V and 0 bases from J, the junction kept 7 bases outside the gene matches. CDR3 bases: TGTGCCAGCAGTTACTCGATAATCCGGGAGGGCTCCTACGAGCAGTACTTA. This encodes CASSYSIIREGSYEQYL.

This clonotype has a handful of counts. The CDR3 DNA reads as TGTGCCAGCAGCTTAGCAACTAACGTCGGTACGCAGTATTTT. Translated: CASSLATNVGTQYF. V gene TRBV11-3 combines with J gene TRBJ2-3; D remains ambiguous. CDR1 and CDR2 (germline): SGHNT, YENEEA. V gave up 1 base and J gave up 8 bases, with 13 bases separating them. CDR3 length equals 14 residues.

This clonotype occurred many times. The chain uses TRBV24-1 and TRBJ2-2; D may be TRBD1 (5 bases). Germline CDR1 and CDR2: KGHDR and SFDVKD. V was clipped by 5 bases and J by 2 bases, with 11 bases between them. The CDR3 sequence is 15 residues long. CDR3 coding DNA: TGTGCCACCAGTGGGGTGACAGCTAACACCGGGGAGCTGTTTTTT. Translating it yields CATSGVTANTGELFF.

This clonotype was counted a few times. The CDR3 DNA reads as TGTGCCACCAAAGGGGACAGGAGTTCCTACGAGCAGTACTTC. Its translation: CATKGDRSSYEQYF. The chain employs TRBV27 and TRBJ2-7; 8 positions match TRBD1. CDR3 length: 14 residues. V lost 10 bases and J lost 1; bases outside the gene matches: 9. CDR1 and CDR2 from the germline V gene are MNHEY and SMNVEV (reference sequence).

This chain connects TRBV18 to TRBJ1-1, with 8 bases matching TRBD1. Trimming took 5 bases from V and 5 from J; bases not matched to a gene: 10. CDR1 is KGHSH and CDR2 is LQKENI in the germline V gene. The CDR3 totals 15 residues. CDR3 DNA sequence: TGTGCCAGCTCAGCGGGACAGGCCCGCGGAACTGAAGCTTTCTTT. It specifies CASSAGQARGTEAFF.

The genes are TRBV15 and TRBJ2-4; D is uncertain. Germline V gene sequence: CDR1 LNHNV, CDR2 YYDKDF (reference sequence). Trimming removed 5 bases at V and 5 bases at J, with 16 bases between. The CDR3 totals 15 residues. CDR3: CATSPRTAPQNIQYF. The CDR3 DNA is TGTGCCACCAGCCCCCGGACGGCGCCCCAAAACATTCAGTACTTC. Variable domain in full (rest from reference TRBV15 and TRBJ2-4): DAMVIQNPRYQVTQFGKPVTLSCSQTLNHNVMYWYQQKSSQAPKLLFHYYDKDFNNEADTPDNFQSRRPNTSFCFLDIRSPGLGDTAMYLCATSPRTAPQNIQYFGAGTRLSVL.